These 14 T cell receptor beta chains originate from one sample sequenced in a study of regulatory T cells in long-lasting Graves disease. Specified time point: persistent/refractory GD, antithyroid drugs over 5 years with positive TRAb. PBMC RNA served as the TCR library source. Sequencing libraries for TCR beta were prepared with iRepertoire HTBI primers and Arm-PCR of CDR3 regions. TCRdb re-analysed the multiplex PCR reads in MiXCR, keeping a single row per CDR3 protein. The data hold under 500,000 distinct CDR3 sequences, with around 20% observed a single time. The material was peripheral blood mononuclear cells (PBMCs), obtained when the disease was refractory, from a patient treated with antithyroid drugs. The receptors derive from a female donor with Graves disease.

In this sample, this clonotype turned up many times. The rearrangement links TRBV11-2 to TRBJ1-2, with 9 bases fitting TRBD1. V shed 8 bases, J shed 5 bases, and the junction held 9 bases outside the gene matches. Germline CDR1 SGHAT, CDR2 FQNNGV. The CDR3 runs 14 residues. The CDR3 protein is CASVIGQGSYGYTF. The CDR3 bases are TGTGCCAGCGTCATTGGACAGGGGAGTTATGGCTACACCTTC.

As to this clonotype: It may be a read error: a sequence one base away is much more abundant. V gene TRBV28 combines with J gene TRBJ2-7, with TRBD2 matching over 10 bases. This CDR3 has 17 amino acids. Germline CDR1 reads MDHEN; CDR2 reads SYDVKM. CDR3 in amino acids: CTSSHRGAVAGGYEQYF. Written as DNA, the CDR3 is TGTACCAGCAGTCACAGGGGGGCTGTAGCGGGAGGATACGAGCAGTACTTC.

The chain links TRBV11-3 to TRBJ2-7, with 8 bases lining up with TRBD2. The CDR3 loop spans 15 amino acids. V shed 5 bases, J shed 5 bases, and the junction held 11 bases outside the gene matches. CDR1 is SGHNT, CDR2 YENEEA, per germline. CDR3 DNA sequence: TGTGCCAGCAGCCCCCGGGGAGCGGGAGTACACGAGCAGTACTTC. Translated, it gives CASSPRGAGVHEQYF. The whole variable domain, filled in from reference TRBV11-3 and TRBJ2-7, reads EAGVVQSPRYKIIEKKQPVAFWCNPISGHNTLYWYLQNLGQGPELLIRYENEEAVDDSQLPKDRFSAERLKGVDSTLKIQPAELGDSAVYLCASSPRGAGVHEQYFGPGTRLTVT.

V is TRBV7-2 and J is TRBJ2-2; D call uncertain. The CDR3 extends over 16 amino acids. Trimming pared 6 bases from V and 0 bases from J, leaving 14 bases between. Germline-derived CDR1 and CDR2 are SGHTA and FQGNSA. The CDR3 DNA follows: TGTGCCAGCAGGGTGACTGCGACAACGAACACCGGGGAGCTGTTTTTT. Amino acid sequence: CASRVTATTNTGELFF.

This clonotype was picked up many times. This chain links TRBV12-3 or TRBV12-4 with TRBJ2-2; TRBD1 matches 8 bases. V dropped 8 bases and J dropped 5; count of bases not matched to a gene: 10. The CDR3 covers 15 residues. CDR3 nucleotide sequence: TGTGCCAGCCGACGGACAGGGCGGAGGACCGGGGAGCTGTTTTTT. It encodes CASRRTGRRTGELFF.

The V and J genes are TRBV6-1 and TRBJ2-7, with 7 positions matching TRBD2. The CDR3 totals 13 residues. V lost 6 bases, J lost 9 bases, and 11 bases stayed unmatched. Germline V lookup: CDR1 MNHNS, CDR2 SASEGT. CDR3 nucleotide sequence: TGTGCCAGCAGCCGGGACTATCCTCTGGGGCAGTACTTC. Translated, it gives CASSRDYPLGQYF.

This chain links TRBV19 with TRBJ1-1, with TRBD1 matching over 8 bases. The germline V gene encodes CDR1 LNHDA and CDR2 SQIVND (reference sequence). Trimming cost V 5 bases and J 7 bases; bases outside gene matches: 6. The CDR3 contains 13 residues. DNA for the CDR3: TGTGCCAGTAGTGACAGGGGTGGGGATGAAGCTTTCTTT. It encodes CASSDRGGDEAFF. The full variable domain, completed using reference TRBV19 and TRBJ1-1, is DGGITQSPKYLFRKEGQNVTLSCEQNLNHDAMYWYRQDPGQGLRLIYYSQIVNDFQKGDIAEGYSVSREKKESFPLTVTSAQKNPTAFYLCASSDRGGDEAFFGQGTRLTVV.

Ten or more counts support this clonotype. The chain carries TRBV3-1 and TRBJ1-2; possibly TRBD1 for D (5 bases). V was pared by 2 bases and J by 3 bases, with 10 bases between. There are 14 residues in the CDR3. CDR1 LGHDT and CDR2 YNNKEL come from the germline V gene (reference sequence). CDR3 sequence: CASSQTTDHYGYTF. The CDR3 DNA reads TGTGCCAGCAGCCAAACGACAGACCACTATGGCTACACCTTC.

This clonotype has more than one count but fewer than ten. The chain uses TRBV28 and TRBJ1-4; tentatively, D is TRBD1 (6 bases). The CDR3 length is 13 residues. Germline CDR1 MDHEN, CDR2 SYDVKM. Trimming left V 7 bases short and J 6 bases short, with 12 bases between. This chain's CDR3 is CASNPGVYEKLFF. CDR3 sequence (DNA): TGTGCCAGCAACCCAGGGGTTTATGAAAAACTGTTTTTT.

Many counts were recorded for this clonotype. This sequence joins TRBV12-3 or TRBV12-4 and TRBJ1-2; D not certain. The CDR3 runs to 14 residues. V dropped 5 bases and J dropped 3 bases, with 13 bases sitting between them. In DNA, the CDR3 is TGTGCCAGCAGTCCGACATACGCGGACTATGGCTACACCTTC. Amino acids: CASSPTYADYGYTF.

The chain combines TRBV7-2 with TRBJ2-2; weak D call: TRBD2 (6 bases). The CDR3 spans 14 residues. Trimming pared 5 bases from V and 10 bases from J, leaving 17 bases between. Germline V CDR1 and CDR2: SGHTA, FQGNSA. The CDR3 region has the DNA TGTGCCAGCAGCCAGCCGGGACTGCCGACGGAGCTGTTTTTT. This translates into CASSQPGLPTELFF.

This clonotype was seen a handful of times. The rearrangement links TRBV24-1 to TRBJ2-2, with 8 bases matching TRBD1. The CDR3 runs to 15 residues. CDR1 is KGHDR and CDR2 is SFDVKD in the germline V gene. V gave up 12 bases and J gave up 0 bases; unmatched junction bases: 8. The CDR3 is CAAEPGQANTGELFF. Here the CDR3 DNA reads TGTGCCGCCGAACCGGGACAGGCGAACACCGGGGAGCTGTTTTTT.

This clonotype was seen ten or more times. The chain couples TRBV18 to TRBJ1-1; D perhaps matches TRBD1 (6 bases). Trimming took off 4 bases at V and 5 bases at J, with 11 bases between the two ends. Germline assignment: CDR1 KGHSH and CDR2 LQKENI. CDR3 length: 13 amino acids. In DNA form, the CDR3 reads TGTGCCAGCTCACACAGGGAGGGAACTGAAGCTTTCTTT. It codes for CASSHREGTEAFF. The complete variable domain, with remaining parts taken from reference TRBV18 and TRBJ1-1, reads NAGVMQNPRHLVRRRGQEARLRCSPMKGHSHVYWYRQLPEEGLKFMVYLQKENIIDESGMPKERFSAEFPKEGPSILRIQQVVRGDSAAYFCASSHREGTEAFFGQGTRLTVV.

This clonotype was recorded many times. This chain uses TRBV7-2 with TRBJ2-7; 11 nucleotides align to TRBD2. The trim removed 0 bases at V and 6 bases at J, leaving 7 bases unmatched. The CDR3 length is 16 residues. Germline-derived CDR1 and CDR2 are SGHTA and FQGNSA. The CDR3 loop reads CASSLASTSGNFEQYF. As DNA, the CDR3 is TGTGCCAGCAGCTTAGCGTCGACTAGCGGGAATTTCGAGCAGTACTTC.